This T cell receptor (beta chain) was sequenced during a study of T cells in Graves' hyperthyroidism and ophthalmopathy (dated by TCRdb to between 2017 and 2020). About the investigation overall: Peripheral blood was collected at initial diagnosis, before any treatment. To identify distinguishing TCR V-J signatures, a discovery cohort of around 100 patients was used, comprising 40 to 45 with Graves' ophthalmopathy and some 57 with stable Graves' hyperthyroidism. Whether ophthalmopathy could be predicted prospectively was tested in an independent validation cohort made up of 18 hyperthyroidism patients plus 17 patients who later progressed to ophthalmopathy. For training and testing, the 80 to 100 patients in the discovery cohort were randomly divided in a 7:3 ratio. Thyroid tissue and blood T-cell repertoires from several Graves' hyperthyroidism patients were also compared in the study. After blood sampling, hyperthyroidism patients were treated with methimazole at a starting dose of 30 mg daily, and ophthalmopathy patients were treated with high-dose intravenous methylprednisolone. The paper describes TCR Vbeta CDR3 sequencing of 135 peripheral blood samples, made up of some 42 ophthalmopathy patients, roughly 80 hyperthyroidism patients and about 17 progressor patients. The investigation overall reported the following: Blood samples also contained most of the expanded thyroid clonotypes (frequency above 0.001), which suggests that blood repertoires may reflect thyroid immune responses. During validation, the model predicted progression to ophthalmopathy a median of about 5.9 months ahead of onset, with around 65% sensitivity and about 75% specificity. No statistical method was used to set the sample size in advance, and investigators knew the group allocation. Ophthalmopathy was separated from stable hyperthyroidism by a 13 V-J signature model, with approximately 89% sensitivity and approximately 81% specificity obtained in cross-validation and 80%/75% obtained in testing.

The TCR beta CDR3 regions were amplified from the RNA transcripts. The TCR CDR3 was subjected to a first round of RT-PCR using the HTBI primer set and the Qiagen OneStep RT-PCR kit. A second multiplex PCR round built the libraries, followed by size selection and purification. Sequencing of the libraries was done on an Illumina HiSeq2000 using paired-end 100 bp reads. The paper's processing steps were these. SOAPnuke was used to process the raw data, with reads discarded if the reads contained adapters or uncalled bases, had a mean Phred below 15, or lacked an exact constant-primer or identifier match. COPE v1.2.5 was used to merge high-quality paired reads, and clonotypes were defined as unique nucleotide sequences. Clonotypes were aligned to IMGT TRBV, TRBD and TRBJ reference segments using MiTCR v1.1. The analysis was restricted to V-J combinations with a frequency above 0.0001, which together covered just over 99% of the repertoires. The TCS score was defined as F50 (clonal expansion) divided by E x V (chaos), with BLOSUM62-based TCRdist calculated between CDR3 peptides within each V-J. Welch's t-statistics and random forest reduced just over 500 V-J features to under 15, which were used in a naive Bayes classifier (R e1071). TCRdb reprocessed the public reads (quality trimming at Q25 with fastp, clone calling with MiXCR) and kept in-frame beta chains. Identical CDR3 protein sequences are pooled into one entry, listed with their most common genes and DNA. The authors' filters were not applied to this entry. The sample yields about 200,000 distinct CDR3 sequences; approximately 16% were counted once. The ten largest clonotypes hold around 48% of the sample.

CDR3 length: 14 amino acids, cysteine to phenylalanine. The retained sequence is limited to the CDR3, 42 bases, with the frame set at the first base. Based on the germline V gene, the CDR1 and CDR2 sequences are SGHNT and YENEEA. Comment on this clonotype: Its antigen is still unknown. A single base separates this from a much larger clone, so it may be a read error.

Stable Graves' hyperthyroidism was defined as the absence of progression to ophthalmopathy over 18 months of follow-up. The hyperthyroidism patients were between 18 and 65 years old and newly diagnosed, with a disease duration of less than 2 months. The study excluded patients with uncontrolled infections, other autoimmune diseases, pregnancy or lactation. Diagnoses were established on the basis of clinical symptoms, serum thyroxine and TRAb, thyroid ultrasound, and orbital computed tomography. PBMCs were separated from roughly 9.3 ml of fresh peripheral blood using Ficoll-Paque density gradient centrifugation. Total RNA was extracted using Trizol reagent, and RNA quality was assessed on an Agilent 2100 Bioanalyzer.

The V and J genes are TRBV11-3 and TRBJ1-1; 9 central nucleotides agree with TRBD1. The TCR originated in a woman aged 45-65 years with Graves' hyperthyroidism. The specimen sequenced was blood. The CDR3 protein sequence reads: CAGSLWDRVAEAFF. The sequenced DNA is TGTGCCGGCAGCTTATGGGACAGGGTAGCTGAAGCTTTCTTT. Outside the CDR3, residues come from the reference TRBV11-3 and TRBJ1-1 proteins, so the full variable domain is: EAGVVQSPRYKIIEKKQPVAFWCNPISGHNTLYWYLQNLGQGPELLIRYENEEAVDDSQLPKDRFSAERLKGVDSTLKIQPAELGDSAVYLCAGSLWDRVAEAFFGQGTRLTVV.